These 5 T cell receptor beta chains share one sample of origin, sequenced in a study of neoadjuvant nivolumab and ipilimumab in lung cancer. TCRdb keeps only in-frame clones here, not all; method: immunoSEQ multiplex PCR. The sample includes some 10,000 clones, approximately 80% of them seen just once. The material sequenced was tumor tissue, taken after neoadjuvant nivolumab, alone or with ipilimumab, at or shortly before surgery. These receptors originate from an adult with non-small cell lung cancer.

This clone was seen a single time. The chain uses TRBV19 and TRBJ1-5, with TRBD1 as a possible D gene (6 bases). Trimming cost V 5 bases and J 6 bases, with 17 bases left between them. The length of the CDR3 is 15 residues. The germline gives CDR1 LNHDA, CDR2 SQIVND (reference sequence). The CDR3 region is CASSPPRGEGQPQHF. The DNA for the CDR3 is TGTGCCAGTAGTCCCCCCAGGGGCGAGGGTCAGCCCCAGCATTTT.

The chain combines TRBV5-1 with TRBJ2-3; 13 bases are a match to TRBD2. V was clipped by 4 bases and J by 6 bases; unmatched bases: 2. This CDR3 has 14 residues. From germline, CDR1 is SGHRS and CDR2 YFSETQ. This CDR3 is CASSRTSGSDTQYF. CDR3 nucleotides: TGCGCCAGCAGCCGGACTAGCGGGAGTGATACGCAGTATTTT. Using reference TRBV5-1 and TRBJ2-3 for the parts outside the CDR3, the full variable domain is KAGVTQTPRYLIKTRGQQVTLSCSPISGHRSVSWYQQTPGQGLQFLFEYFSETQRNKGNFPGRFSGRQFSNSRSEMNVSTLELGDSALYLCASSRTSGSDTQYFGPGTRLTVL.

The chain joins TRBV6-5 to TRBJ1-1, with 9 nucleotides matching TRBD1. Trimming cost V 4 bases and J 1 base; bases outside gene matches: 1. The CDR3 spans 14 residues. CDR1 MNHEY and CDR2 SVGAGI come from the germline V gene. The CDR3, as DNA: TGTGCCAGCAGTTTACAGGGGGCGAACACTGAAGCTTTCTTT. It translates to CASSLQGANTEAFF.

The chain uses TRBV30 and TRBJ2-2, with a possible D match to TRBD2 (7 bases). The CDR3 length is 16 residues. V shed 0 bases and J shed 6 bases, with 17 bases lying between them. CDR1 GTSNPN and CDR2 SVGIG come from the germline V gene (reference sequence). The DNA for the CDR3 is TGTGCCTGGAGTGTCCTCGCGGGGGCCCCACCCGGGGAGCTGTTTTTT. This encodes CAWSVLAGAPPGELFF.

The CDR3 coding sequence is TGTGCCAGCAGCTTAGAAGGGCGGACAGGACAAGAGACCCAGTACTTC. Translation: CASSLEGRTGQETQYF. The rearrangement joins TRBV11-2 to TRBJ2-5; 7 bases map to TRBD1. The germline CDR1 and CDR2 sequences are SGHAT and FQNNGV. CDR3 length: 16 amino acids. V shed 0 bases and J 2 bases; nucleotides not matched to a gene: 6.